The next 10 T cell receptor beta chains were all read from a single sample in a study of CD8+CD57+ T cells in acquired aplastic anemia. Those patients picked for sequencing had displayed CD8+CD57+ cell expansion on flow cytometry. Profiling that covered TCR beta VDJ and CDR3 relied on genomic DNA as its template. TCRdb re-derived calls from the reads in MiXCR, one entry per CDR3 protein. This table holds around 250,000 distinct CDR3 sequences, approximately 80% found once. Sequenced sample: sorted CD4+, CD8+, or CD8+CD57+ T cells (not recorded which) from PBMCs. Receptors were obtained from a human donor with aplastic anemia.

This clonotype was detected once. The genes are TRBV5-4 and TRBJ2-3, with TRBD1 matching 8 bases. The V segment lost 4 bases and the J segment 6 bases; nucleotides outside the gene matches: 7. The CDR3 covers 14 residues. Looked up from germline, CDR1 is SGHNT and CDR2 is YYREEE (reference sequence). The DNA for the CDR3 is TGTGCCAGCAGCCGGGACAGGCGTCCCGATACGCAGTATTTT. Its protein product is CASSRDRRPDTQYF.

A word on this clonotype: At one end, the junction sequence differs from germline, possibly due to a read error. The chain combines TRBV7-9 with TRBJ1-2, with a possible D match to TRBD1 (5 bases). The CDR3 length is 14 residues. CDR1 is SEHNR and CDR2 is FQNEAQ in the germline V gene (reference sequence). The DNA of the CDR3 is TGTGCCAGCAGCCTGGGACCTACGCAGCTGGTCTATGCATTC. Protein product: CASSLGPTQLVYAF.

This clonotype was seen at least ten times. This chain links TRBV9 with TRBJ1-1; 7 nucleotides agree with TRBD1. The CDR3 totals 14 residues. Germline V gene lookup returns CDR1 SGDLS and CDR2 YYNGEE. V shed 5 bases and J 1 base; nucleotides not matched to a gene: 5. CDR3 sequence: CASSTTGKNTEAFF. CDR3 in DNA: TGTGCCAGCAGTACGACAGGGAAGAACACTGAAGCTTTCTTT.

This chain links TRBV19 with TRBJ2-7; D call uncertain. The CDR3 consists of 13 residues. The V end lost 3 bases, the J end lost 2 bases, and 8 bases lay between the germline ends. CDR1 and CDR2 from the germline V gene are LNHDA and SQIVND (reference sequence). The DNA for the CDR3 is TGTGCCAGTAGTATCCGTCAGCCCTACGAGCAGTACTTC. Its protein product is CASSIRQPYEQYF.

The chain combines TRBV5-4 with TRBJ2-1, with D tentatively TRBD2 (7 bases). The V end lost 4 bases, the J end lost 7 bases, and 18 bases lay between the germline ends. The CDR3 extends over 15 amino acids. Per germline, CDR1 SGHNT and CDR2 YYREEE (reference sequence). In DNA form, the CDR3 reads TGTGCCAGCAGCCCCCCCCCGGAGGGGGGGAATGAGCAGTTCTTC. Residues: CASSPPPEGGNEQFF.

This clonotype was counted a few times. Germline and junction disagree at one end, which may indicate a read error. The J gene is TRBJ2-1, the V gene TRBV7-9; 7 nucleotides agree with TRBD2. Germline loops: CDR1 SEHNR, CDR2 FQNEAQ (reference sequence). This CDR3 spans 13 amino acids. The CDR3 DNA is TGTGCCAGCAGTTTAGCGGGTAGCTATGGGGCGTACTTC. Residues: CASSLAGSYGAYF.

Turning to this clonotype: It is unclear where the CDR3 begins or ends on the DNA, so no DNA is shown, and the CDR3 is as TCRdb lists it. V usage is TRBV7-8 and J usage is TRBJ2-3; the table's D call, TRBD1, was not checked against the DNA. Germline V lookup: CDR1 SGHVS, CDR2 FQNEAQ. The CDR3 comprises 13 residues, both ends counted. The CDR3 sequence is CASSVGGGADYGF.

Details on this clonotype: The conserved final phenylalanine or tryptophan is absent from the CDR3, which likely points to a read error. The limits of the CDR3 on the DNA are not certain, so only TCRdb's listed CDR3 is given. V gene TRBV7-8 combines with J gene TRBJ2-7. The CDR3 length equals 12 residues, ends included. CDR1 is SGHVS and CDR2 is FQNEAQ in the germline V gene. The chain's CDR3 is CASSFHRHGPDL.

The genes are TRBV7-3 and TRBJ2-7, with D unclear. V lost 5 bases to trimming and J lost 11 bases, with 19 bases between them. The V gene's germline CDR1 is SGHTA and CDR2 FQGTGA. The CDR3 contains 13 residues. The CDR3, as DNA: TGTGCCAGCAGCCATAATTGGCAGTACGACGAGTACTTC. Its translation: CASSHNWQYDEYF.

This clonotype was counted a few times. V usage is TRBV7-9 and J usage is TRBJ2-1; D remains ambiguous. The CDR3 length is 15 residues. Trimming removed 6 bases from V and 2 bases from J, with 14 bases in between. Per germline, CDR1 SEHNR and CDR2 FQNEAQ (reference sequence). CDR3 amino acids: CASSFARGAYNEQFF. The CDR3 DNA is TGTGCCAGCAGTTTTGCTCGCGGAGCCTACAATGAGCAGTTCTTC.